A selection of T cell receptor beta chains follows, all from one sample in a study of blood T cell repertoires in COVID-19. Generated by immunoSEQ multiplex PCR, the TCRdb table keeps only in-frame clones and is missing some. The table has about 380,000 clones, roughly 91% seen once; the top ten hold roughly 1.2%. Material for sequencing was PBMCs or T cells enriched from blood (not recorded which). These TCRs come from a woman aged 18 to 35 who had recovered from COVID-19. CDR3s include the opening cysteine and the closing phenylalanine or tryptophan. Each record gives: clone size, V gene, CDR3 protein. Only some rows state a clone size, as once, few, many or a class for expanded clones.

>NA|TRBV15
CATSRDRGQWGTEAFF
>NA|TRBV7-2
CASVAGVGQPQHF
>NA|TRBV7-6
CASSLDRTGWYGYTF
>NA|TRBV6-6
CASSYSQGATYGYTF
>NA|TRBV7-9
CASSLATGVNTEAFF
>NA|TRBV7-9
CASSLIGGESYNEQFF
>NA|TRBV6-5
CASSYSRPGATYGYTF
>NA|TRBV24-1
CATRERGDKPTEAFF
>once|TRBV30
CAWSSRGSFGYTF
>NA|TRBV30
CAWSQGTAGELFF
>NA|TRBV6-5
CASSYSRPPAGEFF
>NA|TRBV19
CASSGRRGRNQPQHF
>NA|TRBV19
CASSVGGEQFF
>NA|TRBV19
CASSITSGGPYNEQFF
>NA|TRBV18
CASSIGQNSPLHF
>NA|TRBV6-5
CASSYDRGGNNEQFF
>NA|TRBV7-4
CAPSLGGGAVGELFF
>few|TRBV13
CASSSQITGELFF
>NA|TRBV28
CASTTDRYVALMNTEAFF
>NA|TRBV7-2
CASSFRDFRETQYF
>NA|TRBV25-1
CASSEPNAEAFF
>NA|TRBV30
CAWTKAAGEETQYF
>NA|TRBV2
CASRGTGVFYEQYF
>NA|TRBV28
CASSPVSTAVPNEKLFF
>NA|TRBV9
CASSVATGERTDTQYF
>NA|TRBV7-9
CASSLEPSLPGNYGYTF
>NA|TRBV7-9
CASSVGQGETQYF
>NA|TRBV30
CAWQTGANQPQHF
>NA|TRBV5-6
CASSLGTELSTDTQYF
>NA|TRBV6-4
CASSLGTDSGSPLHF
>NA|TRBV7-6
CASSSPGQGTYEQYF
>NA|TRBV10-3
CAISIGAGVYGYTF
>NA|TRBV3-1/TRBV3-2
CASSQGGLGRNEQYF
>NA|TRBV5-4
CASSRNSDRAFYEQYF
>NA|TRBV18
CASSPGQGTGGYTF
>NA|TRBV28
CASSFTRQHTEAFF
>once|TRBV9
CASSVESGGNTEAFF
>NA|TRBV28
CASRPDSPYEQYF
>NA|TRBV28
CASSLAGTGEYEQYF
>NA|TRBV7-2
CASSPQRGGGGELFF
>NA|TRBV10-3
CAINGGAEEKLFF
>NA|TRBV10-2
CASSGVRVETQYF
>NA|TRBV4-3
CASSLQGSSALNTEAFF
>NA|TRBV7-6
CASSGDGTGYTGELFF
>NA|TRBV28
CASKPRYYGYTF
>NA|TRBV7-2
CASSQGLFYGYTF
>NA|TRBV7-3
CASSPTGSGDFETQYF